This T cell receptor (beta chain) was captured by sequencing in a study of beta chain features in type 1 diabetes. Study overall: Patients shared similar age, gender and cell yields with healthy donors. Examination of sorted cells across all samples involved 100 million or so cells.

CD45RO/CCR7/CD25/CD127/CD95/CD27 sorting isolated CD4+ naive, central memory, regulatory and stem cell-like memory cells. This CDR3 region has 15 residues. Germline V gene sequence: CDR1 SGDLS, CDR2 YYNGEE. V lost 0 bases and J lost 10; bases outside the gene matches: 8. As every portion of the isolated RNA was reverse transcribed, the sequencing read expressed TCRB transcripts. The assay was immunoSEQ multiplex PCR, and TCRdb's table has in-frame clones only and misses some. The sample holds 150,000 to 200,000 clones; 7.5% to 9.5% are singletons and the top ten take 2.3%. The chain combines TRBV9 with TRBJ2-1; 9 bases are a match to TRBD1. This clonotype was obtained from a woman between 18 and 29 years old in good health. Sequenced sample: central memory CD4+ T cells from blood. The CDR3 sequence: CASSVEGDRDEEQFF. CDR3 bases: TGTGCCAGCAGCGTAGAGGGGGACAGGGATGAGGAGCAGTTCTTC.